The T cell receptor beta chain under discussion was sequenced for a study of cytomegalovirus exposure and HLA in healthy donors. Background on the study: The use of the same platform for the approximately 130 validation repertoires and the approximately 730 first-cohort repertoires was reported by a later analysis.

TCRdb keeps only in-frame clones here, not all; method: immunoSEQ multiplex PCR. The table lists about 140,000 clones, about four fifths of them singletons. V trimming: 3 bases; J trimming: 6 bases; junction bases outside the gene matches: 6. CDR3 size: 16 residues. Per the germline V gene, CDR1 is GTSNPN and CDR2 is SVGIG (reference sequence). The sample was PBMCs. The receptor comes from a woman aged 25-40 years in good health and CMV-seronegative. The chain uses TRBV30 and TRBJ2-2, with 14 bases fitting TRBD2. The CDR3 spells CAWSAGTSGGAGELFF. For the CDR3, the DNA is TGTGCCTGGAGCGCCGGGACTAGCGGGGGTGCCGGGGAGCTGTTTTTT.